This T cell receptor beta chain derives from a study of shared clonotypes between healthy human individuals. The repertoire was sequenced with immunoSEQ multiplex PCR; TCRdb's copy has only in-frame clones and lacks some. Among about 2.3 million clones listed, over 85% were seen once. CDR3 size: 16 residues. Germline V lookup: CDR1 KGHSH, CDR2 LQKENI. V dropped 3 bases and J dropped 3; count of bases not matched to a gene: 9. This sequence was found in a man between 18 and 29 years old in good health. Some clones in this sample may be carry-over from other donors' samples. The chain has TRBV18 and TRBJ1-1; the match to TRBD1 covers 8 bases. The sample comprised naive CD4+ T cells from PBMCs. As to subset: CD45RA+ positively selected. The CDR3 DNA sequence: TGTGCCAGCTCACCTCGGCAGGGGGCGAGTTACACTGAAGCTTTCTTT. Amino acids: CASSPRQGASYTEAFF.